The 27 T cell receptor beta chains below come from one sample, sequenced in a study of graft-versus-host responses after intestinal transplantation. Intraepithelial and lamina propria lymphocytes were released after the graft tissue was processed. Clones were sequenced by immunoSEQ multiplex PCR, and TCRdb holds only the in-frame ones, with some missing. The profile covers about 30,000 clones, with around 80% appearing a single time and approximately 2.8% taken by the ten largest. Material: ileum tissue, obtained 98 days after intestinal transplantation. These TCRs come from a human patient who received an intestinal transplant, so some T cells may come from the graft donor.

CDR3 nucleotides: TGTGCTTCCGCCGGGGAGCTCGAGCAGTACTTC. Translating gives CASAGELEQYF. V and J are TRBV10-3 and TRBJ2-7; a weak D match, TRBD2 (5 bases). Looked up from germline, CDR1 is ENHRY and CDR2 is SYGVKD. This CDR3 contains 11 residues.

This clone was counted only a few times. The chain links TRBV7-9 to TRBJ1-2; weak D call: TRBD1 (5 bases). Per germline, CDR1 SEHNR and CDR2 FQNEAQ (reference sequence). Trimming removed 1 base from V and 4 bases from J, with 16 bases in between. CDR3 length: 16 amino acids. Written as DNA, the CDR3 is TGTGCCAGCAGCTTAGTGTCGGGGGTTCTGGGCTATGGCTACACCTTC. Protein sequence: CASSLVSGVLGYGYTF.

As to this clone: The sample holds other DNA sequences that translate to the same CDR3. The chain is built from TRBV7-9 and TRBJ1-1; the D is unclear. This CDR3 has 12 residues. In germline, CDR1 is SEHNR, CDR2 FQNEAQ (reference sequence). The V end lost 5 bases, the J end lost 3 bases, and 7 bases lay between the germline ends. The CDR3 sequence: CASSLSDTEAFF. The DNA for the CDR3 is TGTGCCAGCAGCCTGTCTGACACTGAAGCTTTCTTT.

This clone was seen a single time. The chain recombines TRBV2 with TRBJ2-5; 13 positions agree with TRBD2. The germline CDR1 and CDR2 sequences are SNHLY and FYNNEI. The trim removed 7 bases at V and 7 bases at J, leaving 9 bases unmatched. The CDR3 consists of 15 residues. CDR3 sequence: CASTRPGLAGRTQYF. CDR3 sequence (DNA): TGTGCCAGCACGCGACCGGGACTAGCGGGGAGGACCCAGTACTTC. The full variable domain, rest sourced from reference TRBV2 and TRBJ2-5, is EPEVTQTPSHQVTQMGQEVILRCVPISNHLYFYWYRQILGQKVEFLVSFYNNEISEKSEIFDDQFSVERPDGSNFTLKIRSTKLEDSAMYFCASTRPGLAGRTQYFGPGTRLLVL.

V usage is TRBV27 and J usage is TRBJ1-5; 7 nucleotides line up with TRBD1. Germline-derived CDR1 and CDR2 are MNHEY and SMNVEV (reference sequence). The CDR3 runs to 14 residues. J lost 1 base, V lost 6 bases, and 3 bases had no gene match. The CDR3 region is CASRAGGSNQPQHF. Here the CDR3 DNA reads TGTGCCAGCAGGGCAGGGGGGAGCAATCAGCCCCAGCATTTT.

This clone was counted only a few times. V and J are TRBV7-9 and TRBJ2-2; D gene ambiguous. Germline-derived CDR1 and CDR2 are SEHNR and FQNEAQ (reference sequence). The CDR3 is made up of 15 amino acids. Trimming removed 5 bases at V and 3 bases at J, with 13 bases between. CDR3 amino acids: CASSLGFVDTGELFF. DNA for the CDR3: TGTGCCAGCAGCCTAGGGTTCGTAGACACCGGGGAGCTGTTTTTT.

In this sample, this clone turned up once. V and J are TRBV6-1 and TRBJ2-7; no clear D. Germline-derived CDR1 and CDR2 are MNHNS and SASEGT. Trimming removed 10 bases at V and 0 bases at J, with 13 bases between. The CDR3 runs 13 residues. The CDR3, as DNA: TGTGCCAAAAATTCGGGCACCTCCTACGAGCAGTACTTC. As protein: CAKNSGTSYEQYF.

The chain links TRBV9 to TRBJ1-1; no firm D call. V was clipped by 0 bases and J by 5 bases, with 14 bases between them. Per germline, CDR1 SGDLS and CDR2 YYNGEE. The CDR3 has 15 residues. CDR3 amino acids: CASSVEEGPSTEAFF. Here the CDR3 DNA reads TGTGCCAGCAGCGTAGAGGAGGGCCCAAGTACTGAAGCTTTCTTT.

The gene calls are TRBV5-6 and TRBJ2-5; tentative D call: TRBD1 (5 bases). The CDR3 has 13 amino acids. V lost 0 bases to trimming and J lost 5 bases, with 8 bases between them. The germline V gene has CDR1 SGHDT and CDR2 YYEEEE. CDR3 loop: CASSLVGAETQYF. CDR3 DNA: TGTGCCAGCAGCTTGGTAGGGGCGGAGACCCAGTACTTC.

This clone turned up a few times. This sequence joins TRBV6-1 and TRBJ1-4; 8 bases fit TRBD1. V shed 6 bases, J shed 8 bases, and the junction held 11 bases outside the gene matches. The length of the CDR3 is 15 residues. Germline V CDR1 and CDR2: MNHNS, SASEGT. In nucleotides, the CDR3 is TGTGCCAGCAGGACAGGGGATAAGTTTGGAGAAAAACTGTTTTTT. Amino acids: CASRTGDKFGEKLFF.

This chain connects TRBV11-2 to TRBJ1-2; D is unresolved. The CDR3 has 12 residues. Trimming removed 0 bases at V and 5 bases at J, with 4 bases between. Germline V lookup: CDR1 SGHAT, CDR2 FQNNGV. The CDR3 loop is CASSLEPYGYTF. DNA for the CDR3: TGTGCCAGCAGCTTAGAGCCTTATGGCTACACCTTC.

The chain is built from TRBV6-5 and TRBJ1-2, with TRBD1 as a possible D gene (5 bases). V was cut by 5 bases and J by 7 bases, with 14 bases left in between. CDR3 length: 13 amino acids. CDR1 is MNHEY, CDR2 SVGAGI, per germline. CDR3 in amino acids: CASSDSLRGGYTF. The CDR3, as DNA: TGTGCCAGCAGTGACAGTCTGCGAGGTGGCTACACCTTC.

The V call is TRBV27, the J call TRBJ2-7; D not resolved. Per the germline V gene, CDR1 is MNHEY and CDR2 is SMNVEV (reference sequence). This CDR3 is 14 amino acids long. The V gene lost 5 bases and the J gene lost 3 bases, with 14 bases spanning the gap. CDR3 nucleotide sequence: TGTGCCAGCAGTCCCCCCCCCTATTTCTACGAGCAGTACTTC. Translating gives CASSPPPYFYEQYF.

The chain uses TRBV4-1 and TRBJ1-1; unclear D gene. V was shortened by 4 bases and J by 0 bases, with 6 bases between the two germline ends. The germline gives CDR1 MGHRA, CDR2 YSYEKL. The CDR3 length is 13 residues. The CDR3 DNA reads TGCGCCAGCAGCCCGGGTGTGAACACTGAAGCTTTCTTT. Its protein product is CASSPGVNTEAFF.

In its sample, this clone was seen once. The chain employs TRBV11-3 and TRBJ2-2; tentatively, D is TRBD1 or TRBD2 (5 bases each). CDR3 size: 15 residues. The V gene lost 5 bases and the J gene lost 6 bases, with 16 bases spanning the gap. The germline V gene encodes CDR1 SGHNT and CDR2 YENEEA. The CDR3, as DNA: TGTGCCAGCAGCCCACGGGACCCCCCGGCCGGGGAGCTGTTTTTT. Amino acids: CASSPRDPPAGELFF.

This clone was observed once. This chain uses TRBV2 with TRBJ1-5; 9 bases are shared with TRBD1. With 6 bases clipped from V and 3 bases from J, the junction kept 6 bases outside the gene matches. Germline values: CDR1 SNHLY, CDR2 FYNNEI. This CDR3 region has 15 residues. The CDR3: CASSAGTGYNQPQHF. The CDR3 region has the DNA TGTGCCAGCAGCGCCGGGACAGGGTACAATCAGCCCCAGCATTTT.

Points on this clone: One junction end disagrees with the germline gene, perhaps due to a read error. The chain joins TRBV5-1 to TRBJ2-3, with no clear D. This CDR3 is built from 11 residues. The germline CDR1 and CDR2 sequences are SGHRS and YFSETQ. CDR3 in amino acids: CASALGDTQYF. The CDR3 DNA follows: TGTGCCAGCGCTCTCGGAGATACGCAGTATTTT.

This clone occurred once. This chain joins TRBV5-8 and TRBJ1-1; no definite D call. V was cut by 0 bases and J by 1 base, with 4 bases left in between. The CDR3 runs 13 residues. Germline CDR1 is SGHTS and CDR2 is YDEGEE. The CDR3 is CASSLAANTEAFF. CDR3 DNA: TGTGCCAGCAGCTTGGCAGCGAACACTGAAGCTTTCTTT.

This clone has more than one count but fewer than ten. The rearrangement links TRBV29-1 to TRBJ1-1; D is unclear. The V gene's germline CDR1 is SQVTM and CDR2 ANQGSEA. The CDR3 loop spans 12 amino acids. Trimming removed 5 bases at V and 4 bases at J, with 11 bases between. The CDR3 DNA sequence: TGCAGCGTTCGAGAGTGGGTCACTGAAGCTTTCTTT. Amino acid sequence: CSVREWVTEAFF. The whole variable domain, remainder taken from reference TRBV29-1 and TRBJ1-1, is SAVISQKPSRDICQRGTSLTIQCQVDSQVTMMFWYRQQPGQSLTLIATANQGSEATYESGFVIDKFPISRPNLTFSTLTVSNMSPEDSSIYLCSVREWVTEAFFGQGTRLTVV.

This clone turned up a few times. The CDR3 coding sequence is TGTGCCAGCAGTGTTGGGGGGGGCTTCGCCTACGAGCAGTACTTC. Translated: CASSVGGGFAYEQYF. The V and J genes are TRBV2 and TRBJ2-7, with D tentatively TRBD2 (7 bases). CDR3 length: 15 amino acids. CDR1 and CDR2 (germline): SNHLY, FYNNEI. V was trimmed by 4 bases and J by 2 bases, leaving 15 bases between them.

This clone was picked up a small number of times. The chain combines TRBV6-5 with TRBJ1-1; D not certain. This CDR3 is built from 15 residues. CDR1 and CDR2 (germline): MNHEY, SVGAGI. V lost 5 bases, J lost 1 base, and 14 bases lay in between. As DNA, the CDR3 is TGTGCCAGCAGTATTTTTTCGACAAAGAACACTGAAGCTTTCTTT. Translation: CASSIFSTKNTEAFF.

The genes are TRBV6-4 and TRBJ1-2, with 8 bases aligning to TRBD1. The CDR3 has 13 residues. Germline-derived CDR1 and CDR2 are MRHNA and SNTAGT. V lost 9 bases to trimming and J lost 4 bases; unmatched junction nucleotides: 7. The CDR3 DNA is TGTGCCAGACGAACAGGACAGGGCTATGGCTACACCTTC. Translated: CARRTGQGYGYTF.

This CDR3 reads CASSGSRGSYTGELFF. In nucleotides, the CDR3 is TGTGCCAGCAGTGGTAGCAGGGGGTCCTACACCGGGGAGCTGTTTTTT. The chain links TRBV6-1 to TRBJ2-2, with 7 bases aligning to TRBD1. J was trimmed by 3 bases and V by 4 bases; bases with no gene match: 8. This CDR3 spans 16 amino acids. Per germline, CDR1 MNHNS and CDR2 SASEGT.

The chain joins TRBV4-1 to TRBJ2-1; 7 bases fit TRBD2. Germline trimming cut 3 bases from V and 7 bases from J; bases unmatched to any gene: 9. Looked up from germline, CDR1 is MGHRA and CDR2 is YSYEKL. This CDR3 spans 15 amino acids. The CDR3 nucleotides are TGCGCCAGCAGCCATTTCCCGGGGGAGGGGAATGAGCAGTTCTTC. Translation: CASSHFPGEGNEQFF.

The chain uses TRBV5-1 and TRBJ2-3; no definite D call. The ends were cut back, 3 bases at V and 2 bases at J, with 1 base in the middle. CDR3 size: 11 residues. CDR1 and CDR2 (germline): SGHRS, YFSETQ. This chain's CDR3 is CASSYTDTQYF. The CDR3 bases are TGCGCCAGCAGCTACACAGATACGCAGTATTTT.

DNA of the CDR3: TGTGCCAGCAGCGACCTTGGGACTCCTGGTTGGGCACCCCTCCACTTT. Translated: CASSDLGTPGWAPLHF. This chain joins TRBV11-2 and TRBJ1-6; D may be TRBD1 (5 bases). The CDR3 extends over 16 amino acids. V lost 5 bases and J 11 bases, leaving 22 bases between the germline ends. Germline assignment: CDR1 SGHAT and CDR2 FQNNGV. Combining the CDR3 with reference TRBV11-2 and TRBJ1-6 gives the whole variable domain EAGVAQSPRYKIIEKRQSVAFWCNPISGHATLYWYQQILGQGPKLLIQFQNNGVVDDSQLPKDRFSAERLKGVDSTLKIQPAKLEDSAVYLCASSDLGTPGWAPLHFGNGTRLTVT.

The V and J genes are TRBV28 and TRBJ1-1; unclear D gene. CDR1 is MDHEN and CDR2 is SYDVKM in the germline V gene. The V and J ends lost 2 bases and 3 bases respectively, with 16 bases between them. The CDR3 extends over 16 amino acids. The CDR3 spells CASSLLSRGRDTEAFF. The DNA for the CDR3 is TGTGCCAGCAGTTTACTATCTCGGGGAAGAGACACTGAAGCTTTCTTT. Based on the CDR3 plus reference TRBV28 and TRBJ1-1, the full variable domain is DVKVTQSSRYLVKRTGEKVFLECVQDMDHENMFWYRQDPGLGLRLIYFSYDVKMKEKGDIPEGYSVSREKKERFSLILESASTNQTSMYLCASSLLSRGRDTEAFFGQGTRLTVV.